These T cell receptor beta chains were read from a single sample in a study of blood T cell repertoires in COVID-19. Assay: immunoSEQ multiplex PCR; the TCRdb copy retains only in-frame clones and omits some. The sample has some 75,000 clones, about four fifths seen once; the top ten hold about 20%. The sequenced sample was peripheral blood. The receptors stem from a woman of 80 years or more with active or convalescent COVID-19. Each CDR3 is given with its conserved first and last residue. A D gene is named only where the DNA matches it firmly. Clone size appears in some rows only: once, few, many, or a class for an expanded clone.

d_gene	j_gene	len	v_gene	abundance	CDR3aa	CDR3nt
NA	TRBJ1-4	13	TRBV11-2	few	CASSLGGSGKLFF	TGTGCCAGCAGCTTGGGGGGATCGGGAAAACTGTTTTTT
NA	TRBJ2-1	15	TRBV3-1/TRBV3-2	once	CASSQPLAIYNEQFF	TGTGCCAGCAGCCAGCCCCTAGCGATCTACAATGAGCAGTTCTTC
TRBD1	TRBJ1-6	15	TRBV19	NA	CASRDRGSYNSPLHF	TGTGCCAGTAGGGACAGGGGCTCCTATAATTCACCCCTCCACTTT
TRBD1	TRBJ1-2	14	TRBV28	NA	CASSQTGAFYGYTF	TGTGCCAGCAGTCAGACAGGGGCCTTCTATGGCTACACCTTC
NA	TRBJ2-5	13	TRBV5-8	NA	CASSGHDEETQYF	TGTGCCAGCAGCGGACATGATGAGGAGACCCAGTACTTC
NA	TRBJ1-5	16	TRBV4-3	NA	CASSQDPPGEGQPQHF	TGCGCCAGCAGCCAAGATCCCCCAGGGGAAGGTCAGCCCCAGCATTTT
NA	TRBJ1-1	14	TRBV7-9	few	CASSLARGGPEAFF	TGTGCCAGCAGCTTAGCGCGAGGGGGTCCTGAAGCTTTCTTT
TRBD2	TRBJ2-5	14	TRBV7-9	NA	CASSGGGREETQYF	TGTGCCAGCAGCGGCGGGGGGCGCGAAGAGACCCAGTACTTC
NA	TRBJ2-5	16	TRBV7-6	NA	CASSLGRWAFQETQYF	TGTGCCAGCAGCTTAGGAAGATGGGCCTTCCAAGAGACCCAGTACTTC
NA	TRBJ1-3	16	TRBV4-1	NA	CASSYLALSSGNTIYF	TGCGCCAGCAGCTATCTGGCACTAAGCTCTGGAAACACCATATATTTT
TRBD1	TRBJ1-2	14	TRBV5-1	NA	CASSPGQGRYGYTF	TGCGCCAGCAGCCCAGGACAGGGGCGGTATGGCTACACCTTC
NA	TRBJ1-2	13	TRBV12-3/TRBV12-4	NA	CASSSSVPGGYTF	TGTGCCAGCAGTAGCAGCGTCCCCGGGGGCTACACCTTC
NA	TRBJ1-5	15	TRBV9	few	CASSVGGGFNQPQHF	TGTGCCAGCAGCGTAGGGGGGGGTTTCAATCAGCCCCAGCATTTT
TRBD1	TRBJ1-5	14	TRBV2	NA	CASTEDRLNQPQHF	TGTGCCAGCACTGAGGACAGGTTAAATCAGCCCCAGCATTTT
NA	TRBJ1-6	15	TRBV9	NA	CASSSFVGQNSPLHF	TGTGCCAGCAGCTCATTCGTGGGGCAGAATTCACCCCTCCACTTT
TRBD1	TRBJ2-7	15	TRBV11-2	once	CASSHGPTGGFEQYF	TGTGCCAGCAGCCACGGCCCAACAGGGGGTTTCGAGCAGTACTTC
TRBD1	TRBJ1-6	15	TRBV10-1	NA	CASSEDRGVNSPLHF	TGCGCCAGCAGTGAGGACAGGGGGGTAAATTCACCCCTCCACTTT
TRBD1	TRBJ1-1	13	TRBV28	NA	CASRGQGNTEAFF	TGTGCCAGCAGGGGACAGGGGAACACTGAAGCTTTCTTT
NA	TRBJ1-5	13	TRBV2	NA	CASQGWGNQPQHF	TGTGCCAGTCAGGGGTGGGGGAATCAGCCCCAGCATTTT
TRBD2	TRBJ2-3	15	TRBV6-5	NA	CASSILAGGVDTQYF	TGTGCCAGCAGTATTCTAGCGGGGGGTGTAGATACGCAGTATTTT
NA	TRBJ2-3	15	TRBV5-4	NA	CASSNMKGSTDTQYF	TGTGCCAGCAGCAACATGAAGGGGAGCACAGATACGCAGTATTTT